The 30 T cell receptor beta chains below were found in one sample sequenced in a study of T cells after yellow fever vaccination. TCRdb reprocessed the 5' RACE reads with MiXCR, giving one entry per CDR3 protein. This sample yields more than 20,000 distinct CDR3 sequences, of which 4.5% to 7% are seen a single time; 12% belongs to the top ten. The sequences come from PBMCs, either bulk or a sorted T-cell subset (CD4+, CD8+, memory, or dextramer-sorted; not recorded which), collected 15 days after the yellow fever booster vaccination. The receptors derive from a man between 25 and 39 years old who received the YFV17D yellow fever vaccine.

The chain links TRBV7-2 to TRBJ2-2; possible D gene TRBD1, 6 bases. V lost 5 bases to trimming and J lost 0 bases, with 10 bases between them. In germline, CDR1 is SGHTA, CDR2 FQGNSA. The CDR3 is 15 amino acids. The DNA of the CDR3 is TGTGCCAGCAGCAACGGGACACCGAACACCGGGGAGCTGTTTTTT. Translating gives CASSNGTPNTGELFF.

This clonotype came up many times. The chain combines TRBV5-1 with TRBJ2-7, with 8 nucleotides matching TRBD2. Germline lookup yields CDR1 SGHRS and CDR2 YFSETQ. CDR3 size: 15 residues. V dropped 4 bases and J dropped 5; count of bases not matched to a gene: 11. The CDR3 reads CASSQIVSGSNEQYF. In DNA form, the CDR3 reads TGCGCCAGCAGCCAGATAGTAAGCGGGAGCAACGAGCAGTACTTC.

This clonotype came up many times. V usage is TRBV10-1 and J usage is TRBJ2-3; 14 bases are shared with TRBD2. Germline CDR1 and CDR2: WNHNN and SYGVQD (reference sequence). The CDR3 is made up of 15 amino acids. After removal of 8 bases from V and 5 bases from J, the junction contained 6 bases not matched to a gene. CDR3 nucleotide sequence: TGCGCCAGCCGCGCGGGACTAGCGGGAGAAGATACGCAGTATTTT. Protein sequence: CASRAGLAGEDTQYF.

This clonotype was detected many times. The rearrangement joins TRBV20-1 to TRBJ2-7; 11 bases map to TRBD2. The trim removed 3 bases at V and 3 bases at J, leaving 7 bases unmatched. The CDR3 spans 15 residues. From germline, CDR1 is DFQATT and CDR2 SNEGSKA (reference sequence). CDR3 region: CSASSPGLAVYEQYF. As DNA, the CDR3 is TGCAGTGCTAGCTCTCCGGGACTAGCGGTCTACGAGCAGTACTTC.

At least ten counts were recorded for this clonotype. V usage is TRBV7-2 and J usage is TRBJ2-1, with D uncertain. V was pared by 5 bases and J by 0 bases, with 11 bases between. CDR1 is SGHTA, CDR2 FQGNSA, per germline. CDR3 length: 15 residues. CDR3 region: CASSATSSSYNEQFF. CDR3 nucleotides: TGTGCCAGCAGCGCGACTTCTAGCTCCTACAATGAGCAGTTCTTC.

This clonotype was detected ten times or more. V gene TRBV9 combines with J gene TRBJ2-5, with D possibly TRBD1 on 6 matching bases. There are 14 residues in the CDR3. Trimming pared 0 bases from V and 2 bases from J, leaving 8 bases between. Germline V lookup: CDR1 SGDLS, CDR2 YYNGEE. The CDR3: CASSVGGQQETQYF. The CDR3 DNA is TGTGCCAGCAGCGTAGGCGGACAGCAAGAGACCCAGTACTTC.

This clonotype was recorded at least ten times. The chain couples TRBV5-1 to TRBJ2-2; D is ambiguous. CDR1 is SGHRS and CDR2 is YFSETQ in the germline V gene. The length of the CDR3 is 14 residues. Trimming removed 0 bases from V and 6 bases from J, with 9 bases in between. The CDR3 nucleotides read TGCGCCAGCAGCTTGGCCTTGGGGTCCGGGGAGCTGTTTTTT. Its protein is CASSLALGSGELFF. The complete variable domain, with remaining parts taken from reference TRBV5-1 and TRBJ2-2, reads KAGVTQTPRYLIKTRGQQVTLSCSPISGHRSVSWYQQTPGQGLQFLFEYFSETQRNKGNFPGRFSGRQFSNSRSEMNVSTLELGDSALYLCASSLALGSGELFFGEGSRLTVL.

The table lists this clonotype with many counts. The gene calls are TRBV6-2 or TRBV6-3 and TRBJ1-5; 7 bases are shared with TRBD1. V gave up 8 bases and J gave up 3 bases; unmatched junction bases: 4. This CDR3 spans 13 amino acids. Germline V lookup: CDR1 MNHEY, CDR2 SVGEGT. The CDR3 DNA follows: TGTGCCAGCCGGGACAGCTCCAATCAGCCCCAGCATTTT. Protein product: CASRDSSNQPQHF.

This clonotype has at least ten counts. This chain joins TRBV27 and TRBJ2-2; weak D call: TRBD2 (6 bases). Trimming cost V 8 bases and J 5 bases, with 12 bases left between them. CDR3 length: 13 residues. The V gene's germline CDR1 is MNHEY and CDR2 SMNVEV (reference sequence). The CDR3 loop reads CASQTGVTGELFF. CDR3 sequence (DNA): TGTGCCAGCCAAACGGGAGTTACCGGGGAGCTGTTTTTT.

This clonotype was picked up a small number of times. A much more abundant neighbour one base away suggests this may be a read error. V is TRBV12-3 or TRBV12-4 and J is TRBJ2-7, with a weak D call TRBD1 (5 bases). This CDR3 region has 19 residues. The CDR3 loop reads CAISLYRFSTSDKNYEQYF. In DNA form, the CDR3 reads TGTGCCATCAGTTTATATCGGTTTAGTACCTCGGACAAGAACTACGAGCAGTACTTC.

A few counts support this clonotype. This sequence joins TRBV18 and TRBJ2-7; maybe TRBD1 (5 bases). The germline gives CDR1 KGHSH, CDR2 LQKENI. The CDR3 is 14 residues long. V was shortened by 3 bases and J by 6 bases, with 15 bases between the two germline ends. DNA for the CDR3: TGTGCCAGCTCACCGCCAGGGAAGAAGAGCGAGCAGTACTTC. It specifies CASSPPGKKSEQYF.

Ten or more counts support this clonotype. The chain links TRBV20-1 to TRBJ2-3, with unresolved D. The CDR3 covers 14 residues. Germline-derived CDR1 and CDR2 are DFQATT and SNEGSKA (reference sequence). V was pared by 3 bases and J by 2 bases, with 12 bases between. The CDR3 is CSASLGANTDTQYF. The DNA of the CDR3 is TGCAGTGCTAGTCTAGGAGCTAACACAGATACGCAGTATTTT.

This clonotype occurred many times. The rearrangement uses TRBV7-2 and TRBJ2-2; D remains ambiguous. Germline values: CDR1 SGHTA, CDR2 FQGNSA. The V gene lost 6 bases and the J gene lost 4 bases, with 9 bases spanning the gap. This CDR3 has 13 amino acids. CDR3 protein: CASRPVVTGELFF. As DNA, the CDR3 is TGTGCCAGCAGACCGGTAGTCACCGGGGAGCTGTTTTTT.

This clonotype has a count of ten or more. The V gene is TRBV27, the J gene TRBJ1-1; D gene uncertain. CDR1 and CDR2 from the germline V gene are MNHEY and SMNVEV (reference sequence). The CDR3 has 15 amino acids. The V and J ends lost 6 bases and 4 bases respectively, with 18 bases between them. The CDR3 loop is CASSGSRGSGTEAFF. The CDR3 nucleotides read TGTGCCAGCAGCGGGTCGCGGGGATCGGGCACTGAAGCTTTCTTT.

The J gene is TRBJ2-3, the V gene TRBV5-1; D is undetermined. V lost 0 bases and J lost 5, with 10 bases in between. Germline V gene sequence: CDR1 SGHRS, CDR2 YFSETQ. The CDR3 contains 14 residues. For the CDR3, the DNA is TGCGCCAGCAGCTTGGACAGACAAGGAGATACGCAGTATTTT. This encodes CASSLDRQGDTQYF.

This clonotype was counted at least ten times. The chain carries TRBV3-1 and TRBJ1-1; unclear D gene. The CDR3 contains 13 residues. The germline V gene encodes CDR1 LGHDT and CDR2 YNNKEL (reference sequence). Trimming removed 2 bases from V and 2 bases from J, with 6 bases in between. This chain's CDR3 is CASSQKGNTEAFF. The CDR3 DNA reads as TGTGCCAGCAGCCAAAAGGGAAACACTGAAGCTTTCTTT.

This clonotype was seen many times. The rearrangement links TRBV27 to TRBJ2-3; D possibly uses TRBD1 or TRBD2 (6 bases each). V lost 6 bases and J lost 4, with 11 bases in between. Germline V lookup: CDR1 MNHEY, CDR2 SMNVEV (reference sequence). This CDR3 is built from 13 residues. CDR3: CASRRGRSDTQYF. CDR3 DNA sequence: TGTGCCAGCAGGAGGGGGAGGTCAGATACGCAGTATTTT.

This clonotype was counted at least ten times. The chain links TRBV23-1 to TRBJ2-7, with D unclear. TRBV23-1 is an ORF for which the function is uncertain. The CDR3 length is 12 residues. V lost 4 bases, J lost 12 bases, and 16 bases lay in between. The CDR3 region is CASSPPSRRVYF. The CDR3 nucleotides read TGCGCCAGCAGTCCCCCGAGCCGTAGGGTGTACTTC.

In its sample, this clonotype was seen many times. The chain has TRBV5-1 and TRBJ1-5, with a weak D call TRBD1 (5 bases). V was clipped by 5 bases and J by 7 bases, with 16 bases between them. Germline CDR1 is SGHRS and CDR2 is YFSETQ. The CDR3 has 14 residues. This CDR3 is CASSLDSLGQPQHF. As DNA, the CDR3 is TGCGCCAGCAGTTTAGACAGCCTCGGGCAGCCCCAGCATTTT.

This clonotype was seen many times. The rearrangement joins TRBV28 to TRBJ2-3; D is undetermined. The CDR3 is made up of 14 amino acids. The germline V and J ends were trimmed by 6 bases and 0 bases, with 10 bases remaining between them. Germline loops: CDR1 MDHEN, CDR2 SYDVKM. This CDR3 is CASRTQTSTDTQYF. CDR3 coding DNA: TGTGCCAGCAGAACACAGACTAGCACAGATACGCAGTATTTT.

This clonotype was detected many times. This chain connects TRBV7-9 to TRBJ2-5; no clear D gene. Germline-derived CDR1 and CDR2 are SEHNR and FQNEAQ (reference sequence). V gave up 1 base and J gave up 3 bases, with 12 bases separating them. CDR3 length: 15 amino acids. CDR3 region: CASSLELSVEETQYF. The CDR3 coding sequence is TGTGCCAGCAGCTTAGAGTTATCGGTTGAAGAGACCCAGTACTTC.

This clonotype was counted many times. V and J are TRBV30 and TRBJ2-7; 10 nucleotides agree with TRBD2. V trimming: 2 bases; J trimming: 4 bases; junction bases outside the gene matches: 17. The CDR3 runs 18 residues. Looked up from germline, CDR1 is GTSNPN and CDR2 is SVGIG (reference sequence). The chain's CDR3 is CAWSFHLSGRASSYEQYF. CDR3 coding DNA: TGTGCCTGGAGTTTCCATCTCAGCGGGAGGGCCTCATCTTACGAGCAGTACTTC.

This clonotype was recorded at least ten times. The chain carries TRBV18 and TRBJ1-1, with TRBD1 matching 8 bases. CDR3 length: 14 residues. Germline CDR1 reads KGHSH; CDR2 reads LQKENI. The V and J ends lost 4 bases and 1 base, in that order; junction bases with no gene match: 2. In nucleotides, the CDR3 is TGTGCCAGCTCACTTGGGACAGGGAACACTGAAGCTTTCTTT. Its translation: CASSLGTGNTEAFF.

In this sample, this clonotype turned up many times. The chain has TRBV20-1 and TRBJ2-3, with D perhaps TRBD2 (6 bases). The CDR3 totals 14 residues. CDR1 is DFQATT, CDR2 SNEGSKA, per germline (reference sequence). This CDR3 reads CRARGVPSTDTQYF. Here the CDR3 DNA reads TGCAGAGCGCGGGGTGTCCCTAGCACAGATACGCAGTATTTT.

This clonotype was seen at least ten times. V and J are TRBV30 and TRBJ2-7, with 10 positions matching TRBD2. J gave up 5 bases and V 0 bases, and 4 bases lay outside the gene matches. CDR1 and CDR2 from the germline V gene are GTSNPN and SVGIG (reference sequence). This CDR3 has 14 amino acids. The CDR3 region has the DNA TGTGCCTGGAGTGTAGGGCTAGCGGGAGACGAGCAGTACTTC. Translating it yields CAWSVGLAGDEQYF.

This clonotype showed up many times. In DNA form, the CDR3 reads TGTGCCACCAGTGCCTGGGACAGTAGCGAGCAGTACTTC. This encodes CATSAWDSSEQYF. The J gene is TRBJ2-7, the V gene TRBV24-1, with 7 bases lining up with TRBD1. After removal of 5 bases from V and 6 bases from J, the junction contained 6 bases not matched to a gene. The germline V gene has CDR1 KGHDR and CDR2 SFDVKD. CDR3 size: 13 residues.

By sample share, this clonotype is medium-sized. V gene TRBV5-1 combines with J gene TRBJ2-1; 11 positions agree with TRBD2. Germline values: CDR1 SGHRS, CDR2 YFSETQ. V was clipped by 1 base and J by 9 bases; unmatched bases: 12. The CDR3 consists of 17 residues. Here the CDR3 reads CASSLWYRTSGSSEQFF. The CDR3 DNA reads TGCGCCAGCAGCTTGTGGTATCGTACTAGCGGGAGTAGTGAGCAGTTCTTC. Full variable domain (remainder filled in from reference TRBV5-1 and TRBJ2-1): KAGVTQTPRYLIKTRGQQVTLSCSPISGHRSVSWYQQTPGQGLQFLFEYFSETQRNKGNFPGRFSGRQFSNSRSEMNVSTLELGDSALYLCASSLWYRTSGSSEQFFGPGTRLTVL.

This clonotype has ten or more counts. In DNA, the CDR3 is TGCAGTGCTAGAGATCCCTTAGCGGGCGGAAGGGATGAGCAGTTCTTC. It translates to CSARDPLAGGRDEQFF. The rearrangement links TRBV20-1 to TRBJ2-1; TRBD2 agrees at 7 bases. Trimming took 0 bases from V and 8 from J; bases not matched to a gene: 13. Germline V gene sequence: CDR1 DFQATT, CDR2 SNEGSKA (reference sequence). The CDR3 runs to 16 residues.

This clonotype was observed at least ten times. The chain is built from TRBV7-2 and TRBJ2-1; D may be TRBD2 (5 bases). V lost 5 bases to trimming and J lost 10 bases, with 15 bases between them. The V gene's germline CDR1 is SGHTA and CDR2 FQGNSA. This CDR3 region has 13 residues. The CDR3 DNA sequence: TGTGCCAGCAGCCGAGAAGCGGCCCGAGAGCAGTTCTTC. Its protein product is CASSREAAREQFF.

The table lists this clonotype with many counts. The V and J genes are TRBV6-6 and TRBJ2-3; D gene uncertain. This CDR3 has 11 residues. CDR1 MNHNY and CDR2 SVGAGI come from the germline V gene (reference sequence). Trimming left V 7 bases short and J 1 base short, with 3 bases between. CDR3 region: CASTGTDTQYF. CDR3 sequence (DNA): TGTGCCAGCACGGGCACAGATACGCAGTATTTT.